This entry concerns a single T cell receptor beta chain. The antigen remains unidentified. Sequencing of each sample assayed around 10^5 TCR templates. TCRdb's table, derived via immunoSEQ multiplex PCR, lists solely in-frame clones and lacks some. The sample consists of roughly 50,000 clones, over 85% of them appearing once. These data are taken from a study of siplizumab effects on memory and regulatory T cells. General observations from the study: Contribution to the alloresponse seemed major for naive T cells, which also seemed more diverse than memory cells.

The sequence came from a human donor in good health. Sequencing was carried out using CD8+ T cells sorted from blood.

The CDR3 DNA reads TGTGCCAGCAGGAATCCGGGACAGCTTAACACTGAAGCTTTCTTT. It translates to CASRNPGQLNTEAFF. V usage is TRBV27 and J usage is TRBJ1-1; TRBD1 matches 7 bases. V lost 6 bases to trimming and J lost 2 bases; unmatched junction nucleotides: 9. CDR1 is MNHEY, CDR2 SMNVEV, per germline (reference sequence). This CDR3 has 15 amino acids.